Listed below are T cell receptor beta chains from one sample, sequenced in a study of T cell repertoires in cytomegalovirus infection. The antigens of these receptors remain unknown. MiXCR, applied by TCRdb to the reads, yields one record per CDR3 protein. The top ten hold about 69% of the sample, which has about 63,000 distinct CDR3 sequences, roughly 21% seen once. This specimen was CD8+ T cells from cultured PBMCs, taken from culture after CMV antigen stimulation. All receptors come from a human donor in good health (CMV status not recorded). Some clones in this sample may be carry-over from other donors' samples. CDR3s include the opening cysteine and the closing phenylalanine or tryptophan. The D gene is left open where the match is weak. Rows may omit the clone size; those that give it use once, few, many or a size class.

13 - TRBJ2-7 - TRBV7-6 CASSSLSGFEQYF TGTGCCAGCAGCTCGTTATCAGGTTTCGAGCAGTACTTC
15 TRBD1 TRBJ1-5 - TRBV19 CASSSGGLPNQPQHF TGTGCCAGTAGCTCAGGGGGTTTGCCCAATCAGCCCCAGCATTTT
13 - TRBJ1-1 - TRBV29-1 CSVVGTENTEAFF TGCAGCGTTGTGGGGACGGAGAACACTGAAGCTTTCTTT
15 TRBD2 TRBJ2-5 few TRBV7-9 CASSGLAGLLGTQYF TGTGCCAGCAGCGGACTAGCGGGCCTCCTGGGGACCCAGTACTTC
13 TRBD2 TRBJ2-5 - TRBV20-1 CSAPAGGGETQYF TGCAGTGCTCCCGCGGGGGGGGGAGAGACCCAGTACTTC
13 TRBD1 TRBJ1-2 - TRBV27 CASSASDRGGYTF TGTGCCAGCAGTGCCTCCGACAGGGGTGGCTACACCTTC
15 TRBD1 TRBJ2-3 - TRBV6-6 CASSSPDRDTDTQYF TGTGCCAGCAGTTCCCCGGACAGGGACACAGATACGCAGTATTTT
15 TRBD1 TRBJ1-6 few TRBV7-2 CASSLAPGGNSPLHF TGTGCCAGCAGCTTAGCGCCAGGGGGTAATTCACCCCTCCACTTT
12 - TRBJ2-2 - TRBV7-9 CASSWDTGELFF TGTGCCAGCAGCTGGGACACCGGGGAGCTGTTTTTT
10 - TRBJ1-1 many TRBV7-2 CASRYREAFF TGTGCCAGCAGGTACCGTGAAGCTTTCTTT